A selection of T cell receptor beta chains follows, all from one sample in a study of blood T cell repertoires in COVID-19. Using immunoSEQ multiplex PCR, the repertoire was profiled, and TCRdb retains in-frame clones only, with some absent. The sample carries approximately 250,000 clones, roughly 84% recorded once. The sample comprised peripheral blood. These receptors all come from a woman between 50 and 59 years old with acute or convalescent COVID-19. Each CDR3 is given with its conserved first and last residue. D genes are given only for firm matches. Clone size is shown for a subset of rows, as once, few, many or a class of expanded clone.

TRBV5-1,.,.,TRBJ1-1,TGCGCCAGCAGCTTGGAACAAAACACTGAAGCTTTCTTT,CASSLEQNTEAFF
TRBV11-2,.,.,TRBJ2-7,TGTGCCAGCAGCTTAGACAGGGACTACGAGCAGTACTTC,CASSLDRDYEQYF
TRBV2,TRBD1,.,TRBJ2-7,TGTGCCAGCAGTGAAACCCGGGACAGGGAATTTCCCTACGAGCAGTACTTC,CASSETRDREFPYEQYF
TRBV30,TRBD1,.,TRBJ1-2,TGTGCCTGGAGTGGGACAGGGGCTAACTATGGCTACACCTTC,CAWSGTGANYGYTF
TRBV6-2/TRBV6-3,.,.,TRBJ2-2,TGTGCCAGCAGTCAAGGGGGTTATAACACCGGGGAGCTGTTTTTT,CASSQGGYNTGELFF
TRBV27,.,.,TRBJ2-1,TGTGCCAGCAGTCTCCGGGAGTCCTACAATGAGCAGTTCTTC,CASSLRESYNEQFF
TRBV5-1,TRBD2,few,TRBJ2-3,TGCGCCAGCAGTCCGTTCGGGGGGAGCACAGATACGCAGTATTTT,CASSPFGGSTDTQYF
TRBV30,.,.,TRBJ1-6,TGTGCCTGGAGTGTCGGGAGTTCCTATAATTCACCCCTCCACTTT,CAWSVGSSYNSPLHF
TRBV13,.,.,TRBJ2-5,TGTGCCAGCAGCTTAGAACGTACTGGGGAGTGGGAGACCCAGTACTTC,CASSLERTGEWETQYF
TRBV20-1,.,.,TRBJ1-5,TGCAGTGCTAGTCGTGGTGAGGCCGGTCAGCCCCAGCATTTT,CSASRGEAGQPQHF
TRBV14,.,.,TRBJ1-6,TGTGCCAGCAGCCGGCTTACTAATTCACCCCTCCACTTT,CASSRLTNSPLHF
TRBV2,.,.,TRBJ1-6,TGTGCCAGCAGGAGCACTGGGAGCTCCTATAATTCACCCCTCCACTTT,CASRSTGSSYNSPLHF
TRBV7-9,.,.,TRBJ2-5,TGTGCCAGCAGATACAGATACCAAGAGACCCAGTACTTC,CASRYRYQETQYF
TRBV2,TRBD1,.,TRBJ1-5,TGTGCCAGCAGCAGGACCGGGACAGGGTATCAGCCCCAGCATTTT,CASSRTGTGYQPQHF
TRBV28,.,.,TRBJ2-3,TGTGCCAGCAGTTTACAGGGTTGGGATGATACGCAGTATTTT,CASSLQGWDDTQYF
TRBV7-9,TRBD2,.,TRBJ2-7,TGTGCCAGCACCGGGTCTAGCGGGAACTACGAGCAGTACTTC,CASTGSSGNYEQYF
TRBV19,TRBD2,.,TRBJ2-3,TGTGCCAGTAGTTTCGCTAGCGGGAGGCTTACTAGCACAGATACGCAGTATTTT,CASSFASGRLTSTDTQYF
TRBV6-6,TRBD2,.,TRBJ2-1,TGTGCCAGCAGTTACTGGGCTAGCGGGAACCGCGCGGAGCAGTTCTTC,CASSYWASGNRAEQFF
TRBV4-2,TRBD2,few,TRBJ2-1,TGTGCCAGCAGCCTGAGCGGGGGGGCACCCCTGTACAATGAGCAGTTCTTC,CASSLSGGAPLYNEQFF
TRBV7-9,TRBD1,.,TRBJ1-1,TGTGCCAGCAGCACCGGACAGGGGACCTTGGATGAAGCTTTCTTT,CASSTGQGTLDEAFF
TRBV7-2,.,once,TRBJ2-3,TGTGCCAGCAGCTTAACGCTAGCACCAGATACGCAGTATTTT,CASSLTLAPDTQYF
TRBV10-3,.,.,TRBJ2-7,TGTGCCATCAGTGATAGAGAGGCTTCCGAGCAGTACTTC,CAISDREASEQYF
TRBV6-5,TRBD1,.,TRBJ2-7,TGTGCCAGCACCCGGGACAGGGGATACGAGCAGTACTTC,CASTRDRGYEQYF
TRBV5-4,TRBD2,.,TRBJ2-7,TGTGCCAGCAGCTCTGCCTTAGCGGGGCGGCACGAGCAGTACTTC,CASSSALAGRHEQYF
TRBV6-2/TRBV6-3,TRBD1,.,TRBJ1-1,TGTGCCAGCAGTTACTGGGACAGCGAACAGAACACTGAAGCTTTCTTT,CASSYWDSEQNTEAFF
TRBV5-1,.,.,TRBJ1-6,TGCGCCAGCAGCTTGGGGGGCTACAATTCACCCCTCCACTTT,CASSLGGYNSPLHF
TRBV6-1,.,.,TRBJ2-5,TGTGCCAGCAGTGAGAGCGGAGAGACCCAGTACTTC,CASSESGETQYF
TRBV12-3/TRBV12-4,.,.,TRBJ1-1,TGTGCCAGCAGTTTCGGAGGGAGCACTGAAGCTTTCTTT,CASSFGGSTEAFF
TRBV14,.,.,TRBJ1-4,TGTGCCAGCAGCCAAGATCGGGGAGGAAAACTGTTTTTT,CASSQDRGGKLFF
TRBV27,.,once,TRBJ2-1,TGTGCCAGCAGTTTAGGACGGGGCTACAATGAGCAGTTCTTC,CASSLGRGYNEQFF
TRBV6-2/TRBV6-3,TRBD1,.,TRBJ2-1,TGTGCCAGCAGTGGGACAGGGGATCGTCGGCAGTTCTTC,CASSGTGDRRQFF
TRBV5-4,TRBD2,few,TRBJ2-2,TGTGCCAGCAGCTTGGGGGGACTAGCGGGGACCGGGGAGCTGTTTTTT,CASSLGGLAGTGELFF